These 25 T cell receptor beta chains came from one sample sequenced in a study of control samples from healthy donors and cancer patients. Produced via immunoSEQ multiplex PCR; TCRdb's table is partial and in-frame only. This sample has around 200,000 clones, with over 85% found just once. Sequenced input: blood. The source is a man aged 18 to 35 in good health.

The V gene is TRBV6-5, the J gene TRBJ1-5; 8 bases align to TRBD1. The ends lost 6 bases at V and 5 bases at J; junction bases unmatched: 6. The germline gives CDR1 MNHEY, CDR2 SVGAGI. This CDR3 spans 14 amino acids. CDR3 sequence reads: CASSQDRGDQPQHF. In DNA form, the CDR3 reads TGTGCCAGCAGCCAAGACAGGGGCGATCAGCCCCAGCATTTT.

V gene TRBV6-5 combines with J gene TRBJ1-5, with D hard to call. Between the trimmed V and J ends, which lost 7 bases and 0 bases, there was a span of 13 bases. CDR3 length: 15 residues. In germline, CDR1 is MNHEY, CDR2 SVGAGI. This chain's CDR3 is CASTEGVNSNQPQHF. The CDR3 region has the DNA TGTGCCAGCACCGAGGGAGTTAATAGCAATCAGCCCCAGCATTTT.

The chain uses TRBV7-8 and TRBJ2-5; tentatively, D is TRBD2 (6 bases). Germline V lookup: CDR1 SGHVS, CDR2 FQNEAQ. The germline V and J ends were trimmed by 5 bases and 11 bases, with 12 bases remaining between them. The CDR3 length is 11 residues. CDR3 sequence (DNA): TGTGCCAGCAGCCCACGTGCGGGGCAGTACTTC. Amino acid sequence: CASSPRAGQYF.

The chain couples TRBV6-5 to TRBJ1-2, with 9 bases lining up with TRBD1. There are 12 residues in the CDR3. The V gene end was trimmed by 5 bases and the J gene end by 8 bases; junction bases not matched to a gene: 3. Germline CDR1 is MNHEY and CDR2 is SVGAGI. CDR3 sequence reads: CASSRTGEGYTF. CDR3 DNA: TGTGCCAGCAGTAGGACAGGGGAAGGCTACACCTTC.

This chain links TRBV19 with TRBJ2-7, with TRBD1 matching 7 bases. J was trimmed by 0 bases and V by 5 bases; bases with no gene match: 10. This CDR3 has 16 amino acids. CDR1 LNHDA and CDR2 SQIVND come from the germline V gene (reference sequence). Here the CDR3 reads CASSSSGTALSYEQYF. In nucleotides, the CDR3 is TGTGCCAGTAGTTCCTCCGGGACAGCCCTCTCCTACGAGCAGTACTTC.

The chain carries TRBV6-6 and TRBJ2-3, with TRBD2 identical over 7 bases. From germline, CDR1 is MNHNY and CDR2 SVGAGI (reference sequence). V lost 4 bases and J lost 3; bases outside the gene matches: 10. The CDR3 runs to 16 residues. In DNA form, the CDR3 reads TGTGCCAGCAGTTCCCTTGGGCGGGGGAATACAGATACGCAGTATTTT. As protein: CASSSLGRGNTDTQYF.

The rearrangement joins TRBV4-1 to TRBJ2-7; D is undetermined. This CDR3 is built from 15 residues. Germline values: CDR1 MGHRA, CDR2 YSYEKL. V shed 0 bases and J shed 2 bases, with 11 bases lying between them. This chain's CDR3 is CASSQEDGSAYEQYF. Written as DNA, the CDR3 is TGCGCCAGCAGCCAAGAAGACGGAAGCGCCTACGAGCAGTACTTC.

The chain has TRBV6-5 and TRBJ1-2; D is possibly TRBD1 (6 bases). Germline loops: CDR1 MNHEY, CDR2 SVGAGI. The CDR3 extends over 15 amino acids. The V end lost 0 bases, the J end lost 5 bases, and 13 bases lay between the germline ends. CDR3 protein: CASSYSRGARYGYTF. The CDR3 bases are TGTGCCAGCAGTTACTCAAGGGGGGCGCGGTATGGCTACACCTTC.

This rearrangement joins TRBV2 to TRBJ1-6; D gene unclear. The CDR3 has 14 residues. Trimming took 10 bases from V and 4 from J, leaving 14 bases between them. Germline CDR1 and CDR2: SNHLY and FYNNEI. The DNA of the CDR3 is TGTGCCACCCCGGTTGAGGGTTATAATTCACCCCTCCACTTT. It translates to CATPVEGYNSPLHF.

J is TRBJ1-6 and V is TRBV28, with D hard to call. Trimming shortened V by 5 bases and J by 4 bases, and 15 bases separated the two germline ends. Germline V gives CDR1 MDHEN, CDR2 SYDVKM. The CDR3 consists of 16 residues. The CDR3 region has the DNA TGTGCCAGCAGTCCCCCAAGGGAAAGGTATAATTCACCCCTCCACTTT. Protein product: CASSPPRERYNSPLHF.

This clone was seen only once. The V call is TRBV2, the J call TRBJ1-2, with no clear D. This CDR3 comprises 13 residues. Deletions cut 8 bases from V and 4 bases from J, with 14 bases between. In germline, CDR1 is SNHLY, CDR2 FYNNEI. The CDR3 DNA is TGTGCCAGCGCCTCGGGAGAGGGCTATGGCTACACCTTC. Encoded protein: CASASGEGYGYTF.

The rearrangement uses TRBV6-1 and TRBJ1-1, with D hard to call. CDR1 and CDR2 (germline): MNHNS, SASEGT. The CDR3 is 12 amino acids. V was pared by 1 base and J by 7 bases, with 7 bases between. Here the CDR3 DNA reads TGTGCCAGCAGTGAAGGTCTGATTGAAGCTTTCTTT. Residues: CASSEGLIEAFF.

This sequence joins TRBV5-5 and TRBJ2-1; no clear D. The germline V gene has CDR1 SGHKS and CDR2 YYEKEE (reference sequence). This CDR3 contains 13 residues. The V gene lost 2 bases and the J gene lost 8 bases, with 11 bases spanning the gap. As DNA, the CDR3 is TGTGCCAGCAGCTTTGGGCCAACGGATGAGCAGTTCTTC. This gives the protein CASSFGPTDEQFF.

The table lists this clone with a count of one. The chain joins TRBV4-1 to TRBJ1-6, with a weak D call TRBD1 (6 bases). This CDR3 contains 15 residues. CDR1 and CDR2 (germline): MGHRA, YSYEKL. Trimming left V 1 base short and J 8 bases short, with 12 bases between. CDR3 DNA sequence: TGCGCCAGCAGCCAAGGGAACAGGGCCTATTCACCCCTCCACTTT. Its protein is CASSQGNRAYSPLHF.

The J gene is TRBJ2-3, the V gene TRBV7-3, with TRBD2 identical over 7 bases. Germline V CDR1 and CDR2: SGHTA, FQGTGA. This CDR3 spans 15 amino acids. Trimming removed 0 bases from V and 6 bases from J; junction bases left unmatched: 6. DNA of the CDR3: TGTGCCAGCAGCTTAACGGGAGGGTTTGGGGATACGCAGTATTTT. Translating it yields CASSLTGGFGDTQYF.

This chain uses TRBV25-1 with TRBJ1-2; D may be TRBD1 (5 bases). The ends were cut back, 1 base at V and 8 bases at J, with 14 bases in the middle. This CDR3 has 14 residues. Germline CDR1 reads MGHDK; CDR2 reads SYGVNS. CDR3 amino acids: CASSESGPREGYTF. The CDR3 DNA is TGTGCCAGCAGTGAATCGGGACCCCGCGAAGGCTACACCTTC.

The chain is built from TRBV4-1 and TRBJ2-6; TRBD1 matches 10 bases. Germline CDR1 MGHRA, CDR2 YSYEKL. This CDR3 comprises 19 residues. The trim removed 0 bases at V and 0 bases at J, leaving 5 bases unmatched. The CDR3 DNA is TGCGCCAGCAGCCAAGATCCGGGACAGGGGCACTCTGGGGCCAACGTCCTGACTTTC. It is translated as CASSQDPGQGHSGANVLTF.

V gene TRBV27 combines with J gene TRBJ2-3; D tentatively fits TRBD1 or TRBD2 (6 bases each). V shed 6 bases and J shed 2 bases, with 18 bases lying between them. Per the germline V gene, CDR1 is MNHEY and CDR2 is SMNVEV (reference sequence). This CDR3 has 16 amino acids. As DNA, the CDR3 is TGTGCCAGCAGCGGCTACGGGGGCCTTGACACAGATACGCAGTATTTT. It translates to CASSGYGGLDTDTQYF.

The chain carries TRBV12-5 and TRBJ2-2, with D perhaps TRBD1 or TRBD2 (6 bases each). CDR1 and CDR2 (germline): LGHNT, FRNRAP. The CDR3 runs to 13 residues. Trimming left V 6 bases short and J 6 bases short, with 11 bases between. The CDR3 DNA sequence: TGTGCTAGTGGCTTTGGGGGGCCCGGGGAGCTGTTTTTT. It yields the protein CASGFGGPGELFF.

The chain links TRBV4-1 to TRBJ1-3; a possible D gene is TRBD1 (5 bases). Between the trimmed V and J ends, which lost 11 bases and 3 bases, there was a span of 11 bases. From germline, CDR1 is MGHRA and CDR2 YSYEKL. The CDR3 runs to 12 residues. The CDR3: CAPGALGNTIYF. The CDR3 DNA sequence: TGCGCCCCCGGGGCGCTTGGAAACACCATATATTTT.

This chain connects TRBV6-5 to TRBJ1-1, with TRBD1 matching over 7 bases. After removal of 7 bases from V and 0 bases from J, the junction contained 8 bases not matched to a gene. CDR1 is MNHEY and CDR2 is SVGAGI in the germline V gene. CDR3 length: 15 residues. CDR3 nucleotides: TGTGCCAGCACGAGGGGGACAGCCATGAACACTGAAGCTTTCTTT. Protein sequence: CASTRGTAMNTEAFF.

The V call is TRBV9, the J call TRBJ2-2, with 8 bases that match TRBD1. The trim removed 0 bases at V and 7 bases at J, leaving 8 bases unmatched. This CDR3 region has 16 residues. In germline, CDR1 is SGDLS, CDR2 YYNGEE. DNA for the CDR3: TGTGCCAGCAGCGTAGCTCTCCAGGGGGCCGACGGGGAGCTGTTTTTT. Protein product: CASSVALQGADGELFF.

The chain is built from TRBV7-2 and TRBJ1-5; D may be TRBD1 (6 bases). CDR3 length: 16 residues. The germline V gene has CDR1 SGHTA and CDR2 FQGNSA. With 3 bases removed from V and 5 bases from J, the gap between germline ends came to 17 bases. The CDR3 loop is CASSLTAGGGHQPQHF. The CDR3 DNA follows: TGTGCCAGCAGCTTGACGGCGGGCGGGGGGCATCAGCCCCAGCATTTT.

The chain is built from TRBV27 and TRBJ2-7; 8 bases are shared with TRBD2. The CDR3 is 15 residues long. With 5 bases clipped from V and 2 bases from J, the junction kept 8 bases outside the gene matches. Germline CDR1 and CDR2: MNHEY and SMNVEV (reference sequence). The CDR3 region has the DNA TGTGCCAGCAGTCTCCCTAGGCGGGGGGCCTACGAGCAGTACTTC. Translated: CASSLPRRGAYEQYF.

V usage is TRBV3-1 (or the pseudogene TRBV3-2) and J usage is TRBJ1-5; D ambiguous. The germline V and J ends were trimmed by 0 bases and 7 bases, with 7 bases remaining between them. Germline CDR1 and CDR2: LGHDT and YNNKEL (reference sequence). CDR3 length: 13 amino acids. DNA for the CDR3: TGTGCCAGCAGCCAAGATGAGTGGCAGCCCCAGCATTTT. It codes for CASSQDEWQPQHF.